This T cell receptor beta chain was sequenced in a study of T cell responses to AZD1222 COVID-19 vaccine. To note about this clone: The antigen is undetermined.

There are 13 residues in the CDR3. CDR1 and CDR2 from the germline V gene are SGHRS and YFSETQ. Germline trimming cut 3 bases from V and 5 bases from J; bases unmatched to any gene: 4. TCRdb's copy holds only in-frame clones and misses some; the assay was immunoSEQ multiplex PCR. The data contain about 140,000 clones, under 95% of them singletons. The study, taken as a whole, reports: After two AZD1222 doses, spike-specific TCR breadth and depth rose versus day 0.

The chain joins TRBV5-1 to TRBJ1-1, with TRBD1 matching over 7 bases. This material consisted of peripheral blood, taken 28 days after the second AZD1222 dose. The sequence derives from an adult who received the AZD1222 COVID-19 vaccine. CDR3 sequence reads: CASSWQGGTEAFF. CDR3 DNA sequence: TGCGCCAGCAGCTGGCAGGGGGGTACTGAAGCTTTCTTT.